The clone carrying this TCR beta chain was recorded once. Its antigen is currently unknown. V shed 2 bases and J shed 9 bases, with 11 bases lying between them. Per the germline V gene, CDR1 is DFQATT and CDR2 is SNEGSKA (reference sequence). The CDR3 runs to 12 residues. Patients sequenced had flow cytometry evidence of CD8+CD57+ cell expansion. Genomic DNA, serving as template, underwent TCR beta VDJ and CDR3 profiling. Via MiXCR, TCRdb re-called the reads, giving one row per CDR3 protein. This sample has around 200,000 distinct CDR3 sequences; almost 50% occur once, and the top ten carry 15% to 20%. The data were taken from a study of CD8+CD57+ T cells in acquired aplastic anemia. Study-wide points: Patients and controls shared under 35 CD8+ CDR3 sequences, highly expressed in patients.

The sequence was obtained from a human donor with aplastic anemia. The rearrangement uses TRBV20-1 and TRBJ2-1, with D maybe TRBD1 (6 bases). Specimen: sorted CD4+, CD8+, or CD8+CD57+ T cells (not recorded which) from PBMCs. The CDR3 nucleotides read TGCAGTGCTAGATTGGGGGCTTCTGAGCAGTTCTTC. This encodes CSARLGASEQFF.